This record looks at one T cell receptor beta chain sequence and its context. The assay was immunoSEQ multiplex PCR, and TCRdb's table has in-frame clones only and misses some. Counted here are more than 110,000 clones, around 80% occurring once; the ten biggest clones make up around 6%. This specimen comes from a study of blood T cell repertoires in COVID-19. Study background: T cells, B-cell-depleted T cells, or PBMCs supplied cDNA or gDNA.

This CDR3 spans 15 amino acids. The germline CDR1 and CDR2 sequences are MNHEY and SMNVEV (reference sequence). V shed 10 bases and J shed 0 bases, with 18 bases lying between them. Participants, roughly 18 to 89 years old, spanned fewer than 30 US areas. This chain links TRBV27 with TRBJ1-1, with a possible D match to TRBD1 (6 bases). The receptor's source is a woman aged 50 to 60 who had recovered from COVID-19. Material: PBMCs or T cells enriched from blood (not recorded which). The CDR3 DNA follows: TGTGCCACATACCCCCTAGGACAGCTGAACACTGAAGCTTTCTTT. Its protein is CATYPLGQLNTEAFF.